Each of the 7 T cell receptor beta chains below was sequenced from the same sample in a study of graft-versus-host responses after intestinal transplantation. Here immunoSEQ multiplex PCR was the method, and the copy in TCRdb shows in-frame clones only, minus some. Of about 43,000 clones listed, roughly 95% are singletons. Sequencing was performed on PBMCs, taken more than 310 days after intestinal transplant. These receptors came from a human patient who received an intestinal transplant, so some T cells may come from the graft donor.

The gene calls are TRBV7-2 and TRBJ2-1; D perhaps matches TRBD1 (5 bases). The V and J ends lost 1 base and 8 bases respectively, with 12 bases between them. This CDR3 spans 14 amino acids. Germline CDR1 and CDR2: SGHTA and FQGNSA. CDR3 loop: CASSLVGHRDEQFF. The CDR3 DNA is TGTGCCAGCAGCTTAGTCGGACACCGCGATGAGCAGTTCTTC.

The V and J genes are TRBV5-4 and TRBJ1-6, with 7 positions matching TRBD1. The CDR3 has 14 residues. Trimming cost V 2 bases and J 6 bases; bases outside gene matches: 2. Per the germline V gene, CDR1 is SGHNT and CDR2 is YYREEE (reference sequence). DNA of the CDR3: TGTGCCAGCAGCTTTACAGGGGCTAATTCACCCCTCCACTTT. Its translation is CASSFTGANSPLHF.

The chain has TRBV30 and TRBJ2-7, with 12 bases lining up with TRBD2. J lost 9 bases, V lost 8 bases, and 8 bases had no gene match. This CDR3 contains 12 residues. The V gene's germline CDR1 is GTSNPN and CDR2 SVGIG (reference sequence). The CDR3: CAQTSGGLRQYF. For the CDR3, the DNA is TGTGCCCAGACTAGCGGGGGCCTCAGGCAGTACTTC.

The count of this clone is one. Distinct nucleotide sequences in the sample also encode this CDR3. The V gene is TRBV18, the J gene TRBJ2-7; no clear D gene. The CDR3 length is 12 residues. Germline V gene sequence: CDR1 KGHSH, CDR2 LQKENI. The V end was cut by 3 bases, the J end by 1 base, with 4 bases between. This CDR3 reads CASSPRSYEQYF. CDR3 DNA sequence: TGTGCCAGCTCACCTAGGTCCTACGAGCAGTACTTC.

The count of this clone is one. The genes are TRBV7-3 and TRBJ2-3; D is perhaps TRBD1 (6 bases). Trimming took off 6 bases at V and 5 bases at J, with 12 bases between the two ends. This CDR3 region has 13 residues. CDR1 and CDR2 (germline): SGHTA, FQGTGA. CDR3 residues: CASSPQGRDTQYF. In DNA, the CDR3 is TGTGCCAGCAGTCCACAGGGAAGAGATACGCAGTATTTT.

This chain links TRBV27 with TRBJ2-4, with 7 bases matching TRBD1. The CDR3 runs 15 residues. Germline trimming cut 1 base from V and 8 bases from J; bases unmatched to any gene: 8. The germline gives CDR1 MNHEY, CDR2 SMNVEV (reference sequence). The CDR3, as DNA: TGTGCCAGCAGTTTATATGGACAGGCTCGAGACATTCAGTACTTC. It is translated as CASSLYGQARDIQYF.

In DNA, the CDR3 is TGTGCCAGCAGTAGACTAGCGGGAGATCAAGAGACCCAGTACTTC. It encodes CASSRLAGDQETQYF. The rearrangement links TRBV6-1 to TRBJ2-5; 12 bases agree with TRBD2. This CDR3 is 15 amino acids long. Germline assignment: CDR1 MNHNS and CDR2 SASEGT. The V segment lost 5 bases and the J segment 2 bases; nucleotides outside the gene matches: 3.